This T cell receptor (beta chain) appears in the sequencing data of a study of CD4+ T cells in melanoma. The V end lost 4 bases, the J end lost 3 bases, and 7 bases lay between the germline ends. CDR1 and CDR2 from the germline V gene are SGDLS and YYNGEE. This CDR3 has 12 residues. TCRdb's copy holds only in-frame clones and misses some; the assay was immunoSEQ multiplex PCR. The sample records around 55,000 clones, about 72% being singletons. This clonotype originated in a human donor with melanoma. The V gene is TRBV9, the J gene TRBJ1-1; D uncertain. Source material: tumor tissue. CDR3 DNA sequence: TGTGCCAGCAGCTTCTCAGACACTGAAGCTTTCTTT. Amino acids: CASSFSDTEAFF. Full variable domain (outside the CDR3, taken from reference TRBV9 and TRBJ1-1): DSGVTQTPKHLITATGQRVTLRCSPRSGDLSVYWYQQSLDQGLQFLIQYYNGEERAKGNILERFSAQQFPDLHSELNLSSLELGDSALYFCASSFSDTEAFFGQGTRLTVV.